Sequencing of this T cell receptor (beta chain) was carried out in a study of T-cell memory formation after mild COVID-19 (dated by TCRdb to about 2021). As for the study more broadly: TCR sequence clusters from the two donors were largely donor specific. In two donors, T-cell clones that expanded and contracted after mild COVID-19 were followed by sequencing TCRalpha and TCRbeta repertoires longitudinally. The cohort was made up of two young adult volunteers, one female and one male, who were previously healthy.

Ficoll-Paque density gradient centrifugation was the method used to isolate PBMCs. The research as a whole found: From day 15 to 85, contracting clones showed balanced CD4/CD8 phenotypes, whereas a second wave of clones that expanded from day 15 to 37 leaned towards CD4+. SARS-CoV-2 specificity was not confirmed for the second-wave clones peaking on day 37. The detection of some responding clones in pre-infection memory suggests that pre-existing cross-reactive memory T cells joined the SARS-CoV-2 response. Contracting CD4+ clones were found mainly in CM and EM memory subsets, while CD8+ clones were enriched in EMRA. The study covered only two mild cases, and larger cohorts including severe cases with pre-infection samples were considered necessary.

Comment on this clonotype: The clone's antigen remains unknown. Base quality data are lacking; no much larger clone is found one base away.

Sequencing took place on an Illumina NovaSeq 6000. TCRalpha and TCRbeta cDNA libraries were built by 5'RACE with constant-segment primers, adding sample barcodes and unique molecular identifiers. Trizol reagent was used to extract RNA from every sample. The libraries were amplified in two PCR steps, and the second step added a second sample barcode and Illumina TruSeq adapters. Libraries were sequenced on an Illumina NovaSeq with 2 x 150 bp paired-end reads. As for how the authors treated the data: Reads were demultiplexed and collapsed into UMI-guided consensus sequences with migec v1.2.7. Using mixcr v2.1.11, UMI consensuses were aligned to TRA and TRB V and J templates and then assembled into clonotypes. A clonotype was counted as expanded or contracted only if both edgeR and NoisET called the change significant, with noise models trained on biological replicates. For edgeR calls, the thresholds were a false discovery rate-adjusted p below 0.01 and a log2 fold-change of 1. PCA with hierarchical clustering of max-normalized trajectories of the 1000 most abundant clonotypes was used as exploratory dynamics analysis. The CD4 or CD8 phenotype of responding clones was assigned using the separately sequenced CD4+ and CD8+ repertoires. The public reads were reprocessed in TCRdb via fastp at Q25 and MiXCR, keeping in-frame beta chains. Duplicate CDR3 protein sequences are folded into a single record with the most common DNA and genes. These V and J calls rely on TCRdb rather than the paper's analysis. The sample yields hundreds of thousands of distinct CDR3 sequences; 20% to 30% were counted once. The top ten clones comprise about 12% of the sample.

Sequencing was carried out using PBMCs or a T cell subset sorted from them (not recorded which). This clonotype was sampled from an adult woman who had mild COVID-19 (a few samples of this study predate the infection). The sample titles of this study are shuffled in the database, so cell type and time point are left out; the donor was told from shared clones.

The DNA sequence is given as TGCGCCAGCAGCTTCAGAGGACAGTTTCTCTCTGGAAACACCATATATTTT. This yields the protein CASSFRGQFLSGNTIYF. The chain is assembled from TRBV5-1 and TRBJ1-3, and perhaps TRBD1 as D gene, on 6 matching bases. From its cysteine to its phenylalanine, the CDR3 spans 17 amino acids. CDR3 DNA is the only sequence kept; it has 51 bases, read in frame from the first base. V loses 2 bases of germline sequence and J loses 0 bases, and the interval between the two ends is 15 bases. The germline V gene sets CDR1 to SGHRS and CDR2 to YFSETQ.